The next 25 T cell receptor beta chains were all read from a single sample in a study of breast tumors, draining lymph nodes, adjacent tissues. One entry per CDR3 protein, called by TCRdb with MiXCR from the multiplex PCR reads. The sample has roughly 120,000 distinct CDR3 sequences; 15% to 20% are singletons. Axillary draining lymph nodes of breast cancer patients supplied the node samples. Sequencing was done on a sample of axillary lymph node tissue. The receptors originated from a female donor with breast cancer. Some clones in this sample may be carry-over from other donors' samples.

Many counts were recorded for this clonotype. The J gene is TRBJ2-3, the V gene TRBV20-1; 9 bases are shared with TRBD2. Germline V gene data show CDR1 as DFQATT and CDR2 as SNEGSKA (reference sequence). The V segment lost 7 bases and the J segment 4 bases; nucleotides outside the gene matches: 12. This CDR3 is built from 15 residues. DNA of the CDR3: TGCAGTGATATGGGCCGGGGCGGGGGGGCAGATACGCAGTATTTT. Encoded protein: CSDMGRGGGADTQYF.

With regard to this clonotype: The junction and the germline gene differ at one end; a read error may be behind it. The chain employs TRBV5-6 and TRBJ2-5; D perhaps matches TRBD1 (6 bases). The CDR3 is 13 residues long. The germline gives CDR1 SGHDT, CDR2 YYEEEE. DNA of the CDR3: TGTGCCGGCAGCCGGGACAACCAAGAGACCCAGTACTTC. Its translation: CAGSRDNQETQYF.

This clonotype was counted ten times or more. The chain has TRBV10-1 and TRBJ2-2, with D unclear. Deletions cut 3 bases from V and 1 base from J, with 6 bases between. This CDR3 region has 14 residues. Looked up from germline, CDR1 is WNHNN and CDR2 is SYGVQD (reference sequence). Here the CDR3 DNA reads TGCGCCAGCAGTGATCTGGGGAACACCGGGGAGCTGTTTTTT. This codes for CASSDLGNTGELFF.

This clonotype was detected many times. The chain combines TRBV20-1 with TRBJ2-3; possibly TRBD2 for D (6 bases). The V gene's germline CDR1 is DFQATT and CDR2 SNEGSKA (reference sequence). The CDR3 totals 12 residues. Trimming took off 6 bases at V and 3 bases at J, with 10 bases between the two ends. CDR3 sequence (DNA): TGCAGTGCCCTACTAGCTACAGATACGCAGTATTTT. Its translation is CSALLATDTQYF.

In this sample, this clonotype turned up many times. The rearrangement links TRBV3-1 to TRBJ2-7; 7 bases fit TRBD1. This CDR3 region has 16 residues. Per the germline V gene, CDR1 is LGHDT and CDR2 is YNNKEL (reference sequence). Trimming took 0 bases from V and 6 from J; bases not matched to a gene: 11. CDR3 in amino acids: CASSQDLRTGNREQYF. CDR3 DNA sequence: TGTGCCAGCAGCCAAGACCTAAGGACAGGTAACCGCGAGCAGTACTTC.

Remarks on this clonotype: Since a much larger clone is just one base distant, this may be a read error. The V and J genes are TRBV19 and TRBJ2-3; 10 bases align to TRBD2. The V gene's germline CDR1 is LNHDA and CDR2 SQIVND (reference sequence). This CDR3 has 17 amino acids. The CDR3 DNA reads as TGTGCCAGTAGCCGGCTAGCGGGGGCCTCTAGCACAGATACGCGGTATTTT. Its protein product is CASSRLAGASSTDTRYF.

This clonotype has ten or more counts. The chain links TRBV2 to TRBJ1-4, with D possibly TRBD1 on 6 matching bases. The CDR3 has 14 amino acids. Trimming stripped 6 bases from V and 7 bases from J, with 15 bases between. Germline values: CDR1 SNHLY, CDR2 FYNNEI. The CDR3 DNA follows: TGTGCCAGCAGGAGGGGGGGGTTGCGTGAAAAACTGTTTTTT. This sequence encodes CASRRGGLREKLFF.

This clonotype has a count of ten or more. The genes are TRBV5-1 and TRBJ2-5, with no clear D. V lost 6 bases and J lost 1, with 7 bases in between. This CDR3 has 12 amino acids. CDR1 SGHRS and CDR2 YFSETQ come from the germline V gene. DNA for the CDR3: TGCGCCAGCAAAGGGCGCCAAGAGACCCAGTACTTC. Its translation: CASKGRQETQYF.

This clonotype was picked up many times. The V and J genes are TRBV9 and TRBJ1-6; D is ambiguous. The V and J ends lost 0 bases and 10 bases respectively, with 14 bases between them. Germline assignment: CDR1 SGDLS and CDR2 YYNGEE. The CDR3 is 15 amino acids. CDR3 in DNA: TGTGCCAGCAGCGTAGGGAACCAGGCCACCTCACCCCTCCACTTT. Translating it yields CASSVGNQATSPLHF. Full variable domain (remainder filled in from reference TRBV9 and TRBJ1-6): DSGVTQTPKHLITATGQRVTLRCSPRSGDLSVYWYQQSLDQGLQFLIQYYNGEERAKGNILERFSAQQFPDLHSELNLSSLELGDSALYFCASSVGNQATSPLHFGNGTRLTVT.

This clonotype was seen repeatedly, ten times or more. This rearrangement joins TRBV20-1 to TRBJ2-7, with TRBD1 identical over 9 bases. Germline CDR1 and CDR2: DFQATT and SNEGSKA (reference sequence). This CDR3 comprises 17 residues. V dropped 6 bases and J dropped 3; count of bases not matched to a gene: 18. In DNA, the CDR3 is TGCAGTGCCCGGTCCCGGGACAGGGCAGCTAGGGTCTACGAGCAGTACTTC. Residues: CSARSRDRAARVYEQYF.

This clonotype was seen repeatedly, ten times or more. The genes are TRBV14 and TRBJ2-3; D is uncertain. The germline V and J ends were trimmed by 4 bases and 4 bases, with 9 bases remaining between them. The CDR3 totals 13 residues. From germline, CDR1 is SGHDN and CDR2 FVKESK. CDR3 region: CASSLNVPDTQYF. CDR3 sequence (DNA): TGTGCCAGCAGCCTAAATGTCCCAGATACGCAGTATTTT.

Notes on this clonotype: This may be a read error, as it is one base from a much larger clone. This rearrangement joins TRBV6-5 to TRBJ2-1, with D possibly being TRBD2 (6 bases). CDR1 and CDR2 from the germline V gene are MNHEY and SVGAGI. V was clipped by 6 bases and J by 2 bases, with 11 bases between them. This CDR3 region has 14 residues. CDR3 sequence (DNA): TGTGCCAGCAGGAGCAGGACTACCTACAATGAGCAGTTCTTC. It yields the protein CASRSRTTYNEQFF.

This clonotype occurred a few times. A much bigger clone sits one base away, suggesting this may be a read error. The chain uses TRBV7-2 and TRBJ2-3; D unresolved. The J call may be incorrect, as the DNA end agrees better with TRBJ1-5. CDR3 length equals 13 residues. Germline V gene sequence: CDR1 SGHTA, CDR2 FQGNSA. Here the CDR3 reads CASSSGRADTQHF. CDR3 bases: TGTGCCAGCAGCTCCGGGAGGGCAGATACGCAGCATTTT.

In this sample, this clonotype turned up many times. This chain uses TRBV2 with TRBJ1-2, with TRBD1 as a possible D gene (5 bases). The germline CDR1 and CDR2 sequences are SNHLY and FYNNEI. CDR3 size: 14 residues. V lost 6 bases to trimming and J lost 0 bases, with 11 bases between them. For the CDR3, the DNA is TGTGCCAGCAGAAAGACAGACACTAACTATGGCTACACCTTC. It codes for CASRKTDTNYGYTF.

In this sample, this clonotype turned up a few times. CDR3: CSVAPGVQETQYF. CDR3 in DNA: TGCAGCGTTGCTCCGGGAGTTCAAGAGACCCAGTACTTC. The chain employs TRBV29-1 and TRBJ2-5, with TRBD2 as a possible D gene (6 bases). Germline V gene sequence: CDR1 SQVTM, CDR2 ANQGSEA. The length of the CDR3 is 13 residues. Deletions cut 4 bases from V and 2 bases from J, with 11 bases between. The full variable domain, its missing parts supplied by reference TRBV29-1 and TRBJ2-5, is SAVISQKPSRDICQRGTSLTIQCQVDSQVTMMFWYRQQPGQSLTLIATANQGSEATYESGFVIDKFPISRPNLTFSTLTVSNMSPEDSSIYLCSVAPGVQETQYFGPGTRLLVL.

J is TRBJ2-2 and V is TRBV3-1, with 7 positions matching TRBD1. V was pared by 0 bases and J by 6 bases, with 7 bases of the junction left unmatched. CDR1 is LGHDT and CDR2 is YNNKEL in the germline V gene (reference sequence). The CDR3 consists of 16 residues. CDR3 DNA: TGTGCCAGCAGCCAAGATCTGAGGGGGCGGGCCGGGGAGCTGTTTTTT. Protein product: CASSQDLRGRAGELFF.

This clonotype was recorded at least ten times. CDR3 residues: CASRNPYNEQFF. The CDR3 nucleotides read TGTGCCAGCAGAAACCCTTACAATGAGCAGTTCTTC. The chain joins TRBV2 to TRBJ2-1; D is unclear. The CDR3 spans 12 residues. V lost 6 bases and J lost 4, with 7 bases in between. Germline CDR1 and CDR2: SNHLY and FYNNEI. Drawing the rest from reference TRBV2 and TRBJ2-1, the complete variable domain is EPEVTQTPSHQVTQMGQEVILRCVPISNHLYFYWYRQILGQKVEFLVSFYNNEISEKSEIFDDQFSVERPDGSNFTLKIRSTKLEDSAMYFCASRNPYNEQFFGPGTRLTVL.

Ten or more counts support this clonotype. This rearrangement joins TRBV4-1 to TRBJ2-7, with TRBD2 matching over 12 bases. Trimming removed 0 bases from V and 4 bases from J; junction bases left unmatched: 7. Per the germline V gene, CDR1 is MGHRA and CDR2 is YSYEKL. The CDR3 has 17 residues. CDR3 loop: CASSQDVTSGSPYEQYF. For the CDR3, the DNA is TGCGCCAGCAGCCAAGATGTGACTAGCGGGAGCCCTTACGAGCAGTACTTC.

This clonotype was observed many times. V is TRBV6-5 and J is TRBJ2-5, with D perhaps given as TRBD1 or TRBD2 (5 bases each). The V and J ends lost 6 bases and 1 base respectively, with 12 bases between them. The CDR3 is 14 residues long. CDR1 MNHEY and CDR2 SVGAGI come from the germline V gene. The DNA of the CDR3 is TGTGCCAGCAGATTGAGGGGAGCCCAAGAGACCCAGTACTTC. It translates to CASRLRGAQETQYF.

This clonotype was detected ten times or more. The V call is TRBV20-1, the J call TRBJ2-3, with TRBD2 matching 10 bases. V shed 3 bases and J 5 bases; nucleotides not matched to a gene: 8. The V gene's germline CDR1 is DFQATT and CDR2 SNEGSKA (reference sequence). The CDR3 consists of 15 residues. The CDR3 here is CSASVASGSRDTQYF. CDR3 in DNA: TGCAGTGCTAGTGTGGCTAGCGGGAGTCGAGATACGCAGTATTTT.

This clonotype was seen a few times. The chain combines TRBV2 with TRBJ2-6; 11 bases are shared with TRBD1. Per the germline V gene, CDR1 is SNHLY and CDR2 is FYNNEI. J was trimmed by 1 base and V by 6 bases; bases with no gene match: 5. The CDR3 runs 17 residues. The CDR3 nucleotides are TGTGCCAGCAGACCCGGACAGGGGGCGTCTGGGGCCAACGTCCTGACTTTC. As protein: CASRPGQGASGANVLTF.

V is TRBV18 and J is TRBJ2-5, with D unclear. This CDR3 spans 13 amino acids. V shed 2 bases and J shed 2 bases, with 6 bases lying between them. Germline CDR1 and CDR2: KGHSH and LQKENI. The CDR3 nucleotides read TGTGCCAGCTCACCAATACAGCAAGAGACCCAGTACTTC. Protein product: CASSPIQQETQYF.

This clonotype was seen only a few times. The chain carries TRBV12-3 or TRBV12-4 and TRBJ2-1, with a possible D match to TRBD2 (7 bases). The CDR3 consists of 15 residues. V was trimmed by 2 bases and J by 6 bases, leaving 14 bases between them. The CDR3 nucleotides read TGTGCCAGCAGTTTAAGGGGGGGGGGCCTCAATGAGCAGTTCTTC. Translating gives CASSLRGGGLNEQFF.

J is TRBJ1-1 and V is TRBV7-8; the D gene is possibly TRBD1 (6 bases). CDR3 size: 18 residues. V was clipped by 0 bases and J by 2 bases, with 19 bases between them. Germline V gene lookup returns CDR1 SGHVS and CDR2 FQNEAQ. CDR3 DNA: TGTGCCAGCAGCTTAGCACAGGGAATCCCACTACTCAACACTGAAGCTTTCTTT. Translating gives CASSLAQGIPLLNTEAFF. Looking up the rest from reference TRBV7-8 and TRBJ1-1 gives the full variable domain: GAGVSQSPRYKVAKRGQDVALRCDPISGHVSLFWYQQALGQGPEFLTYFQNEAQLDKSGLPSDRFFAERPEGSVSTLKIQRTQQEDSAVYLCASSLAQGIPLLNTEAFFGQGTRLTVV.

This clonotype was recorded at least ten times. CDR3 sequence reads: CASSRKTGGDRDGQFF. In DNA form, the CDR3 reads TGCGCCAGCAGCCGTAAGACAGGGGGCGACCGTGATGGGCAGTTCTTC. This chain uses TRBV5-1 with TRBJ2-1; 10 bases align to TRBD1. This CDR3 comprises 16 residues. Trimming removed 4 bases from V and 12 bases from J; junction bases left unmatched: 16. CDR1 and CDR2 (germline): SGHRS, YFSETQ.